Each of the 6 T cell receptor beta chains below was sequenced from the same sample in a study of spatial heterogeneity in lung cancer. TCRdb itself ran the 5' RACE reads through MiXCR, one entry per CDR3 protein. The repertoire consists of some 22,000 distinct CDR3 sequences, with roughly 4.8% occurring once and the leading ten covering about 5.5%. Described time point: sample taken at primary tumor resection. Frozen PBMC, nontumor lung or tumor provided whole RNA, which was sequenced unsorted. This specimen was PBMCs, taken at surgery. All receptors derive from a male donor with early-stage non-small cell lung cancer.

The table lists this clonotype with many counts. This rearrangement joins TRBV3-1 to TRBJ1-1; D gene uncertain. V was shortened by 4 bases and J by 1 base, with 7 bases between the two germline ends. CDR3 size: 13 residues. Per germline, CDR1 LGHDT and CDR2 YNNKEL (reference sequence). Here the CDR3 DNA reads TGTGCCAGCAGCCGGTGGGAGAACACTGAAGCTTTCTTT. Protein sequence: CASSRWENTEAFF.

The table lists this clonotype with many counts. The chain carries TRBV10-3 and TRBJ1-2; D gene ambiguous. V was trimmed by 0 bases and J by 10 bases, leaving 9 bases between them. Germline CDR1 is ENHRY and CDR2 is SYGVKD. The CDR3 has 12 amino acids. CDR3 loop: CAISESMKDYTF. In nucleotides, the CDR3 is TGTGCCATCAGTGAGTCGATGAAGGACTACACCTTC.

The V and J genes are TRBV7-9 and TRBJ1-4; unclear D gene. This CDR3 spans 13 amino acids. Between the trimmed V and J ends, which lost 8 bases and 8 bases, there was a span of 15 bases. The germline gives CDR1 SEHNR, CDR2 FQNEAQ (reference sequence). The CDR3 loop is CASLEPKGEKLFF. The CDR3 DNA is TGTGCCAGCCTGGAGCCGAAAGGGGAAAAACTGTTTTTT.

In this sample, this clonotype turned up many times. V is TRBV20-1 and J is TRBJ1-2; maybe TRBD1 (5 bases). Germline lookup yields CDR1 DFQATT and CDR2 SNEGSKA (reference sequence). V was pared by 6 bases and J by 3 bases, with 17 bases between. The CDR3 has 14 amino acids. CDR3 region: CSAHPAGLDYGYTF. DNA of the CDR3: TGCAGTGCACACCCAGCAGGGTTGGACTATGGCTACACCTTC.

This clonotype was seen many times. V usage is TRBV5-5 and J usage is TRBJ2-7; 8 bases are shared with TRBD1. CDR3 length: 16 amino acids. Looked up from germline, CDR1 is SGHKS and CDR2 is YYEKEE (reference sequence). V dropped 3 bases and J dropped 6; count of bases not matched to a gene: 14. The CDR3 region has the DNA TGTGCCAGCAGCTCAACGGGCCCGACAGGGGCTAGCGAGCAGTACTTC. Residues: CASSSTGPTGASEQYF.

This clonotype was detected many times. The chain recombines TRBV7-2 with TRBJ2-2; TRBD1 aligns across 7 bases. The CDR3 has 12 residues. V lost 5 bases and J lost 11; bases outside the gene matches: 5. The V gene's germline CDR1 is SGHTA and CDR2 FQGNSA. DNA for the CDR3: TGTGCCAGCAGCATTGACAGGGTAGAGCTGTTTTTT. Encoded protein: CASSIDRVELFF.